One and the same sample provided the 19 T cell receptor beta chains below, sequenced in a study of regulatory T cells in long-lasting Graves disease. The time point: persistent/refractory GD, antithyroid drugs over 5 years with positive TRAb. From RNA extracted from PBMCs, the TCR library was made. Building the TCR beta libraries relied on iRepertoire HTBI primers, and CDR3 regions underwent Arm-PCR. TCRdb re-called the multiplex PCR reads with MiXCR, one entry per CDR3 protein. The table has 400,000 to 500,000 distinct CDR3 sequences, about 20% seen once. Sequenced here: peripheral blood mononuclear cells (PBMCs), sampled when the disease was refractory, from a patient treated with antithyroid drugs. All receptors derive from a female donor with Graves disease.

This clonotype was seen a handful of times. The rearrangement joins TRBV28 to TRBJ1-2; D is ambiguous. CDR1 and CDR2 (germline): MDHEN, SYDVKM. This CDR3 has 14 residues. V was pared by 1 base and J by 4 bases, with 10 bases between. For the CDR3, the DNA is TGTGCCAGCAGTTTATCGCCTAAGGGCTATGGCTACACCTTC. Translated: CASSLSPKGYGYTF.

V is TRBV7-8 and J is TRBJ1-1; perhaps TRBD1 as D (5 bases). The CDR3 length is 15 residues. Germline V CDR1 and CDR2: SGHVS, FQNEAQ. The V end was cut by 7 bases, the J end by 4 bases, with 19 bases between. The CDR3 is CASTKSRGPVTEAFF. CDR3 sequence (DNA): TGTGCCAGCACAAAATCCCGGGGCCCCGTCACTGAAGCTTTCTTT.

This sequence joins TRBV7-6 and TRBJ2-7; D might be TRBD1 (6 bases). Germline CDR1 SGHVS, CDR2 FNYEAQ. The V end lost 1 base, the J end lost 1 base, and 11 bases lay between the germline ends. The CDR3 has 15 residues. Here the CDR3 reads CASSLGAGDSYEQYF. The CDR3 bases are TGTGCCAGCAGCTTAGGGGCAGGGGATTCCTACGAGCAGTACTTC.

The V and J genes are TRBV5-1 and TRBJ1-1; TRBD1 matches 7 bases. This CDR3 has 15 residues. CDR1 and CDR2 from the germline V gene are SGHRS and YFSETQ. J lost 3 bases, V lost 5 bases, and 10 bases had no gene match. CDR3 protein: CASRHRGRGHTEAFF. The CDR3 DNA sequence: TGCGCCAGCAGACACAGGGGTAGGGGTCACACTGAAGCTTTCTTT.

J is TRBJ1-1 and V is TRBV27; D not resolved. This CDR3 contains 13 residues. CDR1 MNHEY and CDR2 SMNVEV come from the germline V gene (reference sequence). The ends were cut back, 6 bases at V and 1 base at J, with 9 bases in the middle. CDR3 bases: TGTGCCAGCAGGCCGCAAGAGAACACTGAAGCTTTCTTT. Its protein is CASRPQENTEAFF.

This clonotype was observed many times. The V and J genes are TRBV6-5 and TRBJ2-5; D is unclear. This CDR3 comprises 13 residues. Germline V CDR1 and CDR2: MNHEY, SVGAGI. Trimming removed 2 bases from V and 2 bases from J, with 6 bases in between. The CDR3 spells CASSYAQQETQYF. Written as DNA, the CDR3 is TGTGCCAGCAGTTACGCCCAGCAAGAGACCCAGTACTTC.

Here the CDR3 DNA reads TGTGCCACCAGTGATCCGAGCGGGAGCTCCTACAATGAGCAGTTCTTC. Its protein product is CATSDPSGSSYNEQFF. The genes are TRBV24-1 and TRBJ2-1; 8 positions agree with TRBD2. V gave up 3 bases and J gave up 0 bases; unmatched junction bases: 3. Germline assignment: CDR1 KGHDR and CDR2 SFDVKD. This CDR3 contains 16 residues.

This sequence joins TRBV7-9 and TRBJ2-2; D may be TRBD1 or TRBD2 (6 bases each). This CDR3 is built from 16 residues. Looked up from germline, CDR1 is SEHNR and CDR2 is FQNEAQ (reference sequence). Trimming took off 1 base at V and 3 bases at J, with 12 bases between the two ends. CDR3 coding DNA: TGTGCCAGCAGCTTAGTGGACAGCGGGCACACCGGGGAGCTGTTTTTT. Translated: CASSLVDSGHTGELFF.

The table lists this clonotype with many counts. For the CDR3, the DNA is TGTGCCAGCAGTTTCCCAGCGGGAGCGGTCGGGGAGCTGTTTTTT. It encodes CASSFPAGAVGELFF. The V and J genes are TRBV28 and TRBJ2-2; 8 bases map to TRBD2. J was trimmed by 7 bases and V by 3 bases; bases with no gene match: 7. Germline V lookup: CDR1 MDHEN, CDR2 SYDVKM. This CDR3 contains 15 residues.

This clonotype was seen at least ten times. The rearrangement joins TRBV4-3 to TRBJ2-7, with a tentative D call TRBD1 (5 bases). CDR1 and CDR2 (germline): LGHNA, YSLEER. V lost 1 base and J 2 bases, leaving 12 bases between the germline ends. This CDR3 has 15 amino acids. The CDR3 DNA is TGCGCCAGCAGCCAAGGTTCGTGGGGCCCCTACGAGCAGTACTTC. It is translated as CASSQGSWGPYEQYF.

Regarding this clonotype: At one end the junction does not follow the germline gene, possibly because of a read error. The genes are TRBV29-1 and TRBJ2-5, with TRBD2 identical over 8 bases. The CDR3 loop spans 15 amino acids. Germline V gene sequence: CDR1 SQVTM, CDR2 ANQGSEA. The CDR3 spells CSAEAPSGQRETQYF. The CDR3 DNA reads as TGCAGCGCTGAAGCCCCTAGCGGGCAGCGGGAGACCCAGTACTTC.

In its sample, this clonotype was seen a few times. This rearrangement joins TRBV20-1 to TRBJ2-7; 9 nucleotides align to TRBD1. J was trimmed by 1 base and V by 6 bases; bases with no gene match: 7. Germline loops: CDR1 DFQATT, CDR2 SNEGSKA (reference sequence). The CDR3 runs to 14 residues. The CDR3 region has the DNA TGCAGTGCCTCTCCCGGGACAGGGTCCTACGAGCAGTACTTC. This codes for CSASPGTGSYEQYF.

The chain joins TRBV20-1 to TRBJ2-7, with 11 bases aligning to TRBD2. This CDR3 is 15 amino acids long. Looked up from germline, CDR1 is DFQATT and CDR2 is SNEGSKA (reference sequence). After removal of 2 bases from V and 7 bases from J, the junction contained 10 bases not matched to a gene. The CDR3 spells CSARKRGLAVGEQYF. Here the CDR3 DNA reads TGCAGTGCTAGAAAACGGGGACTAGCGGTGGGGGAGCAGTACTTC.

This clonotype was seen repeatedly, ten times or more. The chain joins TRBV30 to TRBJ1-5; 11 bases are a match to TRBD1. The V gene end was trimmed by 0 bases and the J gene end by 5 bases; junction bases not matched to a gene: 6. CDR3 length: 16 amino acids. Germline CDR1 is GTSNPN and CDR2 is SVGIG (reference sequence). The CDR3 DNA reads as TGTGCCTGGAGTGTTGTTAAGGACAGGGGGCATCAGCCCCAGCATTTT. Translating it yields CAWSVVKDRGHQPQHF.

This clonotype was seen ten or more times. CDR3 DNA sequence: TGTGCCAGCAGCTCATCTTCTGAAGCTTTCTTT. Protein: CASSSSSEAFF. The chain recombines TRBV7-9 with TRBJ1-1, with D hard to call. Trimming removed 4 bases at V and 6 bases at J, with 6 bases between. Germline V gene data show CDR1 as SEHNR and CDR2 as FQNEAQ (reference sequence). This CDR3 comprises 11 residues.

The CDR3 reads CASSLSTTNTGELFF. In DNA, the CDR3 is TGTGCCAGCAGTTTATCGACAACGAACACCGGGGAGCTGTTTTTT. V gene TRBV28 combines with J gene TRBJ2-2; D is unclear. V dropped 1 base and J dropped 0 bases, with 6 bases sitting between them. The CDR3 length is 15 residues. The germline V gene encodes CDR1 MDHEN and CDR2 SYDVKM.

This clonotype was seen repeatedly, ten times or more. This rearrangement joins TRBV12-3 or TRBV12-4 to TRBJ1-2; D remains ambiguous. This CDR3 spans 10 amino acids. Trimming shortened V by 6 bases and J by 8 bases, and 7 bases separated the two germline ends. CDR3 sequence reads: CASSLNGYTF. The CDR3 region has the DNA TGTGCCAGCAGCCTTAACGGCTACACCTTC.

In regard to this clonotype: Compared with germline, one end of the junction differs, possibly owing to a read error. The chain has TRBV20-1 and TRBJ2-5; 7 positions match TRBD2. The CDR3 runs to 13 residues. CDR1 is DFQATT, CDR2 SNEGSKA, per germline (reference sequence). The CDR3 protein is CSAVAGDGETRYF. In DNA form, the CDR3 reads TGCAGTGCGGTCGCGGGGGACGGGGAGACCCGGTACTTC.

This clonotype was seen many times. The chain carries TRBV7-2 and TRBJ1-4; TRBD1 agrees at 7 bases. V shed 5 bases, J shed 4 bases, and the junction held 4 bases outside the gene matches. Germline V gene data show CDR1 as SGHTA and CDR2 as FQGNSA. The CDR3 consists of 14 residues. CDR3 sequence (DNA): TGTGCCAGCAGCATGACAGGGAATAATGAAAAACTGTTTTTT. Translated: CASSMTGNNEKLFF.